This T cell receptor beta chain originates from a study of shared clonotypes between healthy human individuals (dated by TCRdb to between 2020 and 2021). Concerning the study at large: The cohort included three men and two women between 18 and 49 years of age. Libraries were prepared and TCR repertoires were sequenced by different laboratories using diverse techniques, in order to increase sequencing depth and limit assay-specific biases. Blood TCR repertoires of a handful of healthy adults were deeply sequenced to estimate repertoire size and the extent of clonotype sharing between individuals. Per donor, three plates each were used for CD4 naive and CD4 memory, two for CD8 naive, and one for CD8 memory. Leukapheresis yielded between about 0.9 and 9 billion PBMCs per donor.

Concerning this clone: No antigen is known for it. The record has no base qualities; no much larger clone is one base away.

Healthy HIV-negative adults with no recently reported acute infections or vaccinations were included as donors. Every donor was a Caucasian adult living in Nashville, Tennessee, USA. CD4+ T cells were enriched through magnetic negative selection, after which naive cells were positively selected on CD45RA and the remaining negative fraction served as the memory subset. Blood was collected by leukapheresis, and PBMCs were isolated by Ficoll-Histopaque density gradient centrifugation and then cryopreserved in liquid nitrogen vapor phase. Purity and quantity of every magnetically sorted T cell population were checked by analytical flow cytometry. Genomic DNA was isolated from each sorted fraction and quantified by UV absorbance on a Nanodrop 2000c. Using the deep immunoSEQ assay, multiplex PCR amplified TCR CDR3 regions from genomic DNA. Extracted genomic DNA from each cell subset was distributed evenly across all wells of several immunoSEQ 96-well plates, and each plate was treated as a replicate. Each replicate PCR for sorted subsets received approximately 200 ng genomic DNA, equal to about 30,000 T cell genomes. Purified libraries were quantified with a Qubit 3.0 fluorometer, sized on a Bioanalyzer 2100, and re-quantified with the KAPA Library Quantification kit. A separate single-read 150-cycle Illumina NextSeq 550 flow cell was used to sequence each immunoSEQ 96-well plate. Per the authors' processing: Because only junctional sequences without quality scores were contained in the immunoSEQ output, filtering matching that applied to full-length reads could not be performed. To assign V/J genes and CDR3, sequences were annotated using PyIR, a Python wrapper for IgBLAST v1.9, with IMGT germline references. Any read was removed if the V/J assignment was weak (E-value above 1e-6), the CDR3 was missing, or the read contained stop codons, out-of-frame junctions, or ambiguous translated residues. A V3J clonotype was defined by an identical inferred V gene, J gene, and CDR3 amino acid sequence. Percentage overlap between repertoires was computed as shared unique clonotypes divided by the size of the smaller repertoire. RTK rarefaction, the Chao1 estimator, and Recon v2.1 estimates of unobserved clonotypes were used to assess repertoire richness. For all TCRbeta clonotypes obtained by the gDNA method from a few donors, generation probabilities were computed with OLGA. TCRdb holds this immuneACCESS table with in-frame rearrangements only. Some clones are missing; in checked studies, unresolved V genes explain under half, and the rest has no known cause. V and J calls and clone size are those listed in that table; D and trimming were worked out from the DNA. The sample records 2 million or so clones, 95% of which are singletons. Of the sample, approximately 0.13% falls within the top ten clones.

Per the germline V gene (reference sequence), MNHEY is the CDR1 and SMNVEV is the CDR2. V is clipped by 4 bases and J by 6 bases, and the sequence between their germline boundaries is 12 bases long. Including cysteine and phenylalanine, the CDR3 has 13 amino acids. Left in the record is the CDR3 DNA by itself, 39 bases read in frame from the first base. The paper as a whole reports these results and caveats: Rarefaction of sorted-subset datasets indicated incomplete sequencing despite the large sequencing depth. When a few donors were compared, the shared fraction of clonotypes was roughly 4.8% for naive CD4, roughly 3.4% for naive CD8, 2.3% for memory CD4, and 0.4% for memory CD8. Naive subsets generally had larger estimated clonotype richness than memory subsets. The genetic and exposure-history diversity represented was limited by the small number of donors. Sampling was restricted to blood, and TCR repertoires in tissue are likely to differ from TCR repertoires in blood. Compared with non-shared clonotypes, the clonotypes found in all four sorted-subset donors had higher generation probabilities. Pairwise subsampling led to the expectation that sequencing depth would affect the degree of clonotype sharing among donors.

Material: naive CD4+ T cells sorted from blood. Reading the label with the study, this specimen's cell subset or site is: CD45RA+ positively selected. The source of this sequence is a man aged 18 to 35 in good health. The chain couples TRBV27 to TRBJ1-2; a weak D assignment points to TRBD1 (5 bases agree). The CDR3: CASSSRGRDGYTF. The DNA sequence follows: TGTGCCAGCAGTTCGCGGGGACGGGATGGCTACACCTTC.